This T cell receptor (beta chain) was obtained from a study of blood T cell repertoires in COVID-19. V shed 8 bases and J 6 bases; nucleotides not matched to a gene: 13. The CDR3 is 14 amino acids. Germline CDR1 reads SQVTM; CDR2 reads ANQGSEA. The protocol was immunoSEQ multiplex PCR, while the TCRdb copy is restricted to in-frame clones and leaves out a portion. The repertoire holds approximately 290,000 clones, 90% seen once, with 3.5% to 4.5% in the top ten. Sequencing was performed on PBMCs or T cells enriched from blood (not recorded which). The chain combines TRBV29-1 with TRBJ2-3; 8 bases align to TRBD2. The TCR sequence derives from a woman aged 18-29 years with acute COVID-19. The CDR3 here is CSFGLAGSLDTQYF. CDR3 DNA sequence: TGCAGCTTTGGCCTAGCGGGTAGTTTGGATACGCAGTATTTT.